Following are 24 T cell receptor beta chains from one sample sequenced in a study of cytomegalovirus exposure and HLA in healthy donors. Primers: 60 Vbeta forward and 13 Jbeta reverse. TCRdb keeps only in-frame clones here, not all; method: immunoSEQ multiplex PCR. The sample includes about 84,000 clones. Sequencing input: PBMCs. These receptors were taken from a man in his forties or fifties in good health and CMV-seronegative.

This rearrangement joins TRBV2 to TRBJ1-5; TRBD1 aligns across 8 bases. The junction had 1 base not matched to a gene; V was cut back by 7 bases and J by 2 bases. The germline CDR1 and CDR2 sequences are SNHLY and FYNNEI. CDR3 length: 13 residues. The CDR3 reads CASMDRGNQPQHF. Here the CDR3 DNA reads TGTGCCAGCATGGACAGGGGCAATCAGCCCCAGCATTTT. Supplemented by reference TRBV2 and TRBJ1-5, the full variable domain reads EPEVTQTPSHQVTQMGQEVILRCVPISNHLYFYWYRQILGQKVEFLVSFYNNEISEKSEIFDDQFSVERPDGSNFTLKIRSTKLEDSAMYFCASMDRGNQPQHFGDGTRLSIL.

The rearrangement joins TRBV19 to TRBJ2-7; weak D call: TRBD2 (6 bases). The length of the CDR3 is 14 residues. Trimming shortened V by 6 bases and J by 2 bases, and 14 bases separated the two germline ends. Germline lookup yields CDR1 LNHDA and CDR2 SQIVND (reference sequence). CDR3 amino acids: CASSPGLGAYEQYF. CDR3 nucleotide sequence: TGTGCCAGTAGCCCGGGACTCGGGGCCTACGAGCAGTACTTC.

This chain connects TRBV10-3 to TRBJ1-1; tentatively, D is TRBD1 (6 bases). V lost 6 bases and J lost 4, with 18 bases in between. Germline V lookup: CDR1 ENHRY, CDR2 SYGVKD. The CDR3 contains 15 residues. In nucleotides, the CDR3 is TGTGCCATCAGGAGTCGGGGGGCGAACCGCACTGAAGCTTTCTTT. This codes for CAIRSRGANRTEAFF.

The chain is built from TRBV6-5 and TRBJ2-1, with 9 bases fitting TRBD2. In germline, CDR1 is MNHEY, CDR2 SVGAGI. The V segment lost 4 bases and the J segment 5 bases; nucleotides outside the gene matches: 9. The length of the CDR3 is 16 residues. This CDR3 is CASSSTLAGSDNEQFF. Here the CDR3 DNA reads TGTGCCAGCAGTTCCACCCTAGCGGGGTCCGACAATGAGCAGTTCTTC.

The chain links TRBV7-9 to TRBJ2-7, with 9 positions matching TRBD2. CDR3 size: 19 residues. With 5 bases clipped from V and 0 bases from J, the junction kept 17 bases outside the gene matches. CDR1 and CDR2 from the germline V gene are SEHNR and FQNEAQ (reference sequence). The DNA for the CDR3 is TGTGCCAGCAGCCCGTCCGGGACTAGCCGAATATTGAGCTCCTACGAGCAGTACTTC. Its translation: CASSPSGTSRILSSYEQYF.

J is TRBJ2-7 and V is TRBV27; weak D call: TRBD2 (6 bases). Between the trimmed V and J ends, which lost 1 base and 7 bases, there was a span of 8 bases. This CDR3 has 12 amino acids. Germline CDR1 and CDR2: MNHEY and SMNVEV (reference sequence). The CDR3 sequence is CASSLYGGEQYF. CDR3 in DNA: TGTGCCAGCAGTTTATACGGGGGAGAGCAGTACTTC.

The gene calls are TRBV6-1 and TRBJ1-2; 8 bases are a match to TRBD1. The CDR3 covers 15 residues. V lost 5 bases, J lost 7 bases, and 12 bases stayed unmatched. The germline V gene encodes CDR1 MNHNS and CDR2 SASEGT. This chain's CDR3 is CASSNTGGAEGGYTF. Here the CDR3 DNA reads TGTGCCAGCAGTAATACAGGGGGTGCCGAGGGTGGCTACACCTTC.

The CDR3 region is CASSGGTIRNTEAFF. CDR3 in DNA: TGTGCCAGCAGTGGGGGGACAATCAGGAACACTGAAGCTTTCTTT. The chain combines TRBV2 with TRBJ1-1; weak D call: TRBD1 (6 bases). V lost 4 bases, J lost 1 base, and 13 bases lay in between. This CDR3 is 15 amino acids long. Germline CDR1 SNHLY, CDR2 FYNNEI.

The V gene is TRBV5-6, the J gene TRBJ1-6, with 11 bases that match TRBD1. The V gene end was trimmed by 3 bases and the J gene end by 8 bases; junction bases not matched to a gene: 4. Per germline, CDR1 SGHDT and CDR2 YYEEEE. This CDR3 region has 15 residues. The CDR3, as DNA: TGTGCCAGCAGCTCGGGGACAGGGGGTGATTCACCCCTCCACTTT. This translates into CASSSGTGGDSPLHF. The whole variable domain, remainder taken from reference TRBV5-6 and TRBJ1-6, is DAGVTQSPTHLIKTRGQQVTLRCSPKSGHDTVSWYQQALGQGPQFIFQYYEEEERQRGNFPDRFSGHQFPNYSSELNVNALLLGDSALYLCASSSGTGGDSPLHFGNGTRLTVT.

CDR3 region: CASSPGRAGNTGELFF. In nucleotides, the CDR3 is TGTGCCAGCTCACCGGGGCGAGCGGGGAACACCGGGGAGCTGTTTTTT. V is TRBV18 and J is TRBJ2-2; possibly TRBD2 for D (6 bases). Germline CDR1 is KGHSH and CDR2 is LQKENI. V lost 3 bases and J 1 base, leaving 12 bases between the germline ends. The CDR3 totals 16 residues.

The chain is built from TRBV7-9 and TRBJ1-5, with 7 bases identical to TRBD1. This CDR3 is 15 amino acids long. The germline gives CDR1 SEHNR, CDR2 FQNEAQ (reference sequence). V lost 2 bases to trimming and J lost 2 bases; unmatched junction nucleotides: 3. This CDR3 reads CASSLSTGGNQPQHF. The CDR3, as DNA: TGTGCCAGCAGCTTAAGTACAGGGGGCAATCAGCCCCAGCATTTT.

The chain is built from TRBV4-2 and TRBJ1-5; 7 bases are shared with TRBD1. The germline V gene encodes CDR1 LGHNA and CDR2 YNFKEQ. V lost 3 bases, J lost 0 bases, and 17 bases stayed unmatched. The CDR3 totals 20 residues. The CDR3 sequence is CASSHGIRGPEHVSNQPQHF. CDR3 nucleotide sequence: TGTGCCAGCAGCCACGGCATAAGGGGGCCGGAACATGTTAGCAATCAGCCCCAGCATTTT.

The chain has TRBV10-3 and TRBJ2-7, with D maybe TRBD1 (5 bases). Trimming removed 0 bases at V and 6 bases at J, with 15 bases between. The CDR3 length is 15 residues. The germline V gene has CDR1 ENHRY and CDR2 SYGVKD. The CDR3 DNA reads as TGTGCCATCAGTGAGTCCGGCAGGGAAAGTCCCGAGCAGTACTTC. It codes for CAISESGRESPEQYF.

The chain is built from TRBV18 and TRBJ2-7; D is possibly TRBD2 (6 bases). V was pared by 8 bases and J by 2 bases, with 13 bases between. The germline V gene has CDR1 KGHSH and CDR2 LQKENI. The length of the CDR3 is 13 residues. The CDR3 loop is CASAIAEPYEQYF. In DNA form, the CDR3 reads TGTGCCAGCGCCATAGCGGAGCCCTACGAGCAGTACTTC.

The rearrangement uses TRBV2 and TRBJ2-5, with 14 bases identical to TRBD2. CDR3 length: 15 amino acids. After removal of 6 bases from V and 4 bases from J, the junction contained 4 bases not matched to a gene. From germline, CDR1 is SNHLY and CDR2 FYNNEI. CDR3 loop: CASRTSGGAAETQYF. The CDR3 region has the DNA TGTGCCAGCAGGACTAGCGGGGGGGCCGCAGAGACCCAGTACTTC.

The CDR3 sequence is CASSFREGSGWASTDTQYF. The DNA of the CDR3 is TGCGCCAGCAGCTTCAGGGAAGGTAGCGGCTGGGCGTCTACAGATACGCAGTATTTT. V and J are TRBV5-1 and TRBJ2-3; tentatively, D is TRBD2 (6 bases). Deletions cut 2 bases from V and 3 bases from J, with 25 bases between. The CDR3 covers 19 residues. The germline V gene has CDR1 SGHRS and CDR2 YFSETQ.

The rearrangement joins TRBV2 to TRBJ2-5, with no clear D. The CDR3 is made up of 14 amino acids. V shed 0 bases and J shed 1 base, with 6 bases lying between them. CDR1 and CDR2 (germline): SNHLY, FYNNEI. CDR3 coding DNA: TGTGCCAGCAGTGAAGCTAGCTTCCAAGAGACCCAGTACTTC. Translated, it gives CASSEASFQETQYF.

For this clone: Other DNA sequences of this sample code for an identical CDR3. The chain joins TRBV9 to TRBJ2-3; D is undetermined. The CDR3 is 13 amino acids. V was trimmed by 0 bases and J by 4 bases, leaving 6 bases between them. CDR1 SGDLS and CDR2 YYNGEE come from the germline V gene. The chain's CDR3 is CASSVASPDTQYF. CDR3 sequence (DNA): TGTGCCAGCAGCGTAGCCTCTCCAGATACGCAGTATTTT.

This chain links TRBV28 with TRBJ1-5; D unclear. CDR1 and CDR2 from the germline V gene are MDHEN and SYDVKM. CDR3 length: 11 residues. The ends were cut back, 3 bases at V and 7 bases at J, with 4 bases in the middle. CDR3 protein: CASSFSQPQHF. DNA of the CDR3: TGTGCCAGCAGTTTCTCCCAGCCCCAGCATTTT.

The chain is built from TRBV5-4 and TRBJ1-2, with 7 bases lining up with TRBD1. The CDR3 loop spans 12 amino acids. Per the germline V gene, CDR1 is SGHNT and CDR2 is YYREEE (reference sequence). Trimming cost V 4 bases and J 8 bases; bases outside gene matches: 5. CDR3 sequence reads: CASSKDRDGYTF. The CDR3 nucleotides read TGTGCCAGCAGCAAAGACAGGGACGGCTACACCTTC.

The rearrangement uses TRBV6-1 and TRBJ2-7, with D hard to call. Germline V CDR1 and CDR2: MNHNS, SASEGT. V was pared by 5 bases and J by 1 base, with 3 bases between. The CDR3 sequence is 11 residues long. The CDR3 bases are TGTGCCAGCAGTCATTCCTACGAGCAGTACTTC. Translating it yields CASSHSYEQYF.

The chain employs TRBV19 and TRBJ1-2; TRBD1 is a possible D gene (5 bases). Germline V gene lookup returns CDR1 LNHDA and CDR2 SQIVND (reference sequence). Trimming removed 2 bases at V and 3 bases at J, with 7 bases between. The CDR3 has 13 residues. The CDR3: CASSIQGDYGYTF. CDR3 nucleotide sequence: TGTGCCAGTAGTATACAGGGCGACTATGGCTACACCTTC.

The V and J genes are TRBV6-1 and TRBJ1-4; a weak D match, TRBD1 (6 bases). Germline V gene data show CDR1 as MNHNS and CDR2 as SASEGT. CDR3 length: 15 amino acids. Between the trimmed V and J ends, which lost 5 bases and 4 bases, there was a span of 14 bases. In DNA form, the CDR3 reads TGTGCCAGCAGTAGACTACAGGGAAATAATGAAAAACTGTTTTTT. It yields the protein CASSRLQGNNEKLFF.

The CDR3 sequence: CASSLGQGLTYGYTF. As DNA, the CDR3 is TGTGCCAGCAGCTTAGGGCAGGGGCTTACCTATGGCTACACCTTC. The J gene is TRBJ1-2, the V gene TRBV7-9; TRBD1 is a possible D gene (6 bases). V gave up 1 base and J gave up 4 bases, with 13 bases separating them. CDR1 SEHNR and CDR2 FQNEAQ come from the germline V gene (reference sequence). This CDR3 has 15 residues.